The 17 T cell receptor beta chains given below trace back to one sample, sequenced in a study of blood T cells in healthy people across ages (dated by TCRdb to between 2014 and 2017). The method was 5' RACE. The sequencing machine was an Illumina HiSeq 2500. A second PCR of roughly 6 to 12 cycles was run with a J-beta primer mix and a sample-barcoded 5' primer. In TCRdb, the public reads were trimmed at Q25 with fastp and aligned with MiXCR, with productive beta chains retained. Entries that share a CDR3 protein sequence are merged under the most common genes and DNA. For this sample there are hundreds of thousands of distinct CDR3 sequences; approximately 53% appear just once. Roughly 24% of the sample rests with the top ten. Sequenced: blood. Every receptor here comes from a man aged 35 to 55 in good health.

This chain links TRBV6-1 with TRBJ2-3; 10 nucleotides agree with TRBD1. The germline V gene encodes CDR1 MNHNS and CDR2 SASEGT. The CDR3 loop spans 16 amino acids. V gave up 6 bases and J gave up 2 bases; unmatched junction bases: 8. This CDR3 is CASSTFGTGVTDTQYF. The CDR3, as DNA: TGTGCCAGCAGCACATTTGGGACAGGGGTCACAGATACGCAGTATTTT.

The genes are TRBV7-9 and TRBJ1-4, with TRBD1 identical over 7 bases. V lost 2 bases and J lost 4; bases outside the gene matches: 7. The CDR3 covers 16 residues. Looked up from germline, CDR1 is SEHNR and CDR2 is FQNEAQ (reference sequence). DNA for the CDR3: TGTGCCAGCAGCTTACAGTCAAGGGGGCTTAATGAAAAACTGTTTTTT. Protein sequence: CASSLQSRGLNEKLFF.

This chain connects TRBV27 to TRBJ2-5; D is possibly TRBD2 (6 bases). This CDR3 has 14 residues. Germline V lookup: CDR1 MNHEY, CDR2 SMNVEV (reference sequence). V lost 5 bases and J 1 base, leaving 11 bases between the germline ends. DNA of the CDR3: TGTGCCAGCAGTAAGCGGGCTTCCCAAGAGACCCAGTACTTC. Translating gives CASSKRASQETQYF.

V gene TRBV15 combines with J gene TRBJ2-1; D remains ambiguous. V shed 5 bases and J shed 5 bases, with 10 bases lying between them. The V gene's germline CDR1 is LNHNV and CDR2 YYDKDF (reference sequence). The length of the CDR3 is 13 residues. The CDR3 DNA is TGTGCCACCAGCCTCAACCGGGACAATGAGCAGTTCTTC. Translated, it gives CATSLNRDNEQFF.

The chain carries TRBV5-1 and TRBJ2-7; the match to TRBD2 covers 7 bases. The V gene's germline CDR1 is SGHRS and CDR2 YFSETQ. The CDR3 has 15 amino acids. The V gene end was trimmed by 0 bases and the J gene end by 7 bases; junction bases not matched to a gene: 10. The CDR3 DNA reads TGCGCCAGCAGCTTGGGGGCTAGCGGAGGTAATGAGCAGTACTTC. This gives the protein CASSLGASGGNEQYF.

The chain has TRBV27 and TRBJ1-6, with D tentatively TRBD1 (5 bases). The V gene lost 8 bases and the J gene lost 9 bases, with 23 bases spanning the gap. The CDR3 covers 16 residues. Looked up from germline, CDR1 is MNHEY and CDR2 is SMNVEV (reference sequence). CDR3 residues: CASGGPGGPGRSPLHF. DNA of the CDR3: TGTGCCAGCGGCGGTCCTGGGGGACCAGGACGTTCACCCCTCCACTTT.

The V call is TRBV5-6, the J call TRBJ1-2, with 7 bases fitting TRBD1. The CDR3 totals 16 residues. The V gene end was trimmed by 4 bases and the J gene end by 3 bases; junction bases not matched to a gene: 12. Germline V gene sequence: CDR1 SGHDT, CDR2 YYEEEE. The CDR3 here is CASSAGQEGVYYGYTF. CDR3 in DNA: TGTGCCAGCAGCGCCGGACAGGAGGGGGTATACTATGGCTACACCTTC.

This clonotype has more than one count but fewer than ten. The chain combines TRBV9 with TRBJ1-4; TRBD1 agrees at 7 bases. CDR3 length: 15 amino acids. The ends lost 4 bases at V and 2 bases at J; junction bases unmatched: 5. Germline values: CDR1 SGDLS, CDR2 YYNGEE. The DNA of the CDR3 is TGTGCCAGCAGCCCAGAGGGGGCGACTAATGAAAAACTGTTTTTT. Protein product: CASSPEGATNEKLFF.

As concerns this clonotype: An end of the junction differs from the germline gene, which may be a read error. This chain joins TRBV12-3 or TRBV12-4 and TRBJ1-1; unclear D gene. The CDR3 totals 13 residues. The CDR3 spells CASGFARNTEAFF. Written as DNA, the CDR3 is TGTGCCAGCGGTTTCGCGCGGAACACTGAAGCTTTCTTT.

This clonotype was found a few times. The chain uses TRBV5-1 and TRBJ2-1, with D possibly being TRBD1 or TRBD2 (5 bases each). Trimming pared 0 bases from V and 0 bases from J, leaving 10 bases between. The CDR3 extends over 16 amino acids. Germline assignment: CDR1 SGHRS and CDR2 YFSETQ. The CDR3 protein is CASSLDGDHSYNEQFF. CDR3 nucleotides: TGCGCCAGCAGCTTGGACGGGGACCACTCCTACAATGAGCAGTTCTTC. Full variable domain (remainder filled in from reference TRBV5-1 and TRBJ2-1): KAGVTQTPRYLIKTRGQQVTLSCSPISGHRSVSWYQQTPGQGLQFLFEYFSETQRNKGNFPGRFSGRQFSNSRSEMNVSTLELGDSALYLCASSLDGDHSYNEQFFGPGTRLTVL.

Here the CDR3 reads CSARDRVTANQPQHF. The CDR3 DNA reads as TGCAGTGCTAGAGATCGGGTAACAGCTAATCAGCCCCAGCATTTT. The chain couples TRBV20-1 to TRBJ1-5; D is uncertain. Trimming removed 0 bases at V and 4 bases at J, with 13 bases between. Germline CDR1 DFQATT, CDR2 SNEGSKA (reference sequence). This CDR3 contains 15 residues.

This chain links TRBV6-4 with TRBJ2-7, with 16 bases that match TRBD2. V dropped 2 bases and J dropped 7; count of bases not matched to a gene: 5. The CDR3 covers 16 residues. Germline loops: CDR1 MRHNA, CDR2 SNTAGT. CDR3 in amino acids: CASSDGTSGGANEQYF. The DNA of the CDR3 is TGTGCCAGCAGTGACGGGACTAGCGGGGGGGCCAATGAGCAGTACTTC.

The V call is TRBV29-1, the J call TRBJ2-3, with a weak D call TRBD1 (5 bases). CDR3 length: 13 amino acids. Trimming took off 6 bases at V and 3 bases at J, with 13 bases between the two ends. Germline V CDR1 and CDR2: SQVTM, ANQGSEA. CDR3 region: CSVLQYRTDTQYF. CDR3 nucleotide sequence: TGCAGCGTCCTACAATACAGGACAGATACGCAGTATTTT.

This rearrangement joins TRBV7-3 to TRBJ2-7, with D possibly being TRBD1 (5 bases). CDR1 SGHTA and CDR2 FQGTGA come from the germline V gene. The V gene lost 3 bases and the J gene lost 6 bases, with 18 bases spanning the gap. The CDR3 runs 15 residues. CDR3: CASSLSLGLGSEQYF. CDR3 DNA sequence: TGTGCCAGCAGCTTGTCCCTGGGGCTCGGCTCCGAGCAGTACTTC.

V is TRBV7-2 and J is TRBJ2-7; the match to TRBD2 covers 7 bases. CDR1 is SGHTA, CDR2 FQGNSA, per germline. The J segment lost 3 bases and the V segment lost 5 bases, leaving 4 bases of the junction unmatched. The CDR3 length is 13 residues. The CDR3 DNA reads as TGTGCCAGCAGCCGGGGAGGGAACTACGAGCAGTACTTC. It codes for CASSRGGNYEQYF.

This sequence joins TRBV7-3 and TRBJ1-5; D is undetermined. This CDR3 is 15 amino acids long. V lost 0 bases and J 5 bases, leaving 11 bases between the germline ends. In germline, CDR1 is SGHTA, CDR2 FQGTGA. The CDR3 reads CASSLTGGSDQPQHF. The DNA of the CDR3 is TGTGCCAGCAGCTTAACGGGTGGTAGTGATCAGCCCCAGCATTTT. The whole variable domain, filled in from reference TRBV7-3 and TRBJ1-5, reads GAGVSQTPSNKVTEKGKYVELRCDPISGHTALYWYRQSLGQGPEFLIYFQGTGAADDSGLPNDRFFAVRPEGSVSTLKIQRTERGDSAVYLCASSLTGGSDQPQHFGDGTRLSIL.

The V and J genes are TRBV7-2 and TRBJ2-1; a possible D gene is TRBD2 (6 bases). CDR3 size: 16 residues. Per the germline V gene, CDR1 is SGHTA and CDR2 is FQGNSA. The V and J ends lost 5 bases and 0 bases respectively, with 14 bases between them. The CDR3 nucleotides are TGTGCCAGCAGCCTTCGAACCGGGAGCTCCTACAATGAGCAGTTCTTC. Translating gives CASSLRTGSSYNEQFF.